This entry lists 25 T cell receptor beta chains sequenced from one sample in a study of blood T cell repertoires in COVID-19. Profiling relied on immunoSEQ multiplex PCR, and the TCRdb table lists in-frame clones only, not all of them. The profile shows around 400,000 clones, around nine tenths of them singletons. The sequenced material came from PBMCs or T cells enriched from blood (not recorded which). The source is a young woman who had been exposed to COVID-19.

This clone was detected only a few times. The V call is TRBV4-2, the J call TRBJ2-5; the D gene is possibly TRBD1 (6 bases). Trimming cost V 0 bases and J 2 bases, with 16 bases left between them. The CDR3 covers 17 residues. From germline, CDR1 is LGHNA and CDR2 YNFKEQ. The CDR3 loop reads CASSQEMVGQLQETQYF. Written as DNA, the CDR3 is TGTGCCAGCAGCCAAGAGATGGTCGGACAGCTACAAGAGACCCAGTACTTC.

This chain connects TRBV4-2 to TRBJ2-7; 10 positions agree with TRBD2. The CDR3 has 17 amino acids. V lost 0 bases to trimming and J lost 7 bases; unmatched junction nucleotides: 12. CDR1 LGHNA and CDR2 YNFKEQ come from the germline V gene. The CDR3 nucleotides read TGTGCCAGCAGCCAAGAAAGAGGAACTAGCGGGGAACGGGAGCAGTACTTC. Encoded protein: CASSQERGTSGEREQYF.

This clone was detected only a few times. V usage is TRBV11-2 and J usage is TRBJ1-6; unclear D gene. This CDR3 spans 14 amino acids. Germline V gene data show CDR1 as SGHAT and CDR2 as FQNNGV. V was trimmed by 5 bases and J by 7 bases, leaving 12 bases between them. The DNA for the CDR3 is TGTGCCAGCAGCCCTCCTACCAGGAATTCACCCCTCCACTTT. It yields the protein CASSPPTRNSPLHF.

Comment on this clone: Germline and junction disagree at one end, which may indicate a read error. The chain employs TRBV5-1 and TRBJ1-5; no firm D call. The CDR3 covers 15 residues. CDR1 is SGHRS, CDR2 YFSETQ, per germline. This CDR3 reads CASSLDGASNQPQHF. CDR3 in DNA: TGCGCCAGCAGTTTGGACGGAGCGAGCAATCAGCCCCAGCATTTT.

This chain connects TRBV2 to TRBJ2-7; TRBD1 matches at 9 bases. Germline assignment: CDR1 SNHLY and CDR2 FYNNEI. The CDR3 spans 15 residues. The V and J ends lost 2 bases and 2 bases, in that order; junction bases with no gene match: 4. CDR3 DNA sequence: TGTGCCAGCAGTGAACAAGGGACAGGGACCTACGAGCAGTACTTC. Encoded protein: CASSEQGTGTYEQYF.

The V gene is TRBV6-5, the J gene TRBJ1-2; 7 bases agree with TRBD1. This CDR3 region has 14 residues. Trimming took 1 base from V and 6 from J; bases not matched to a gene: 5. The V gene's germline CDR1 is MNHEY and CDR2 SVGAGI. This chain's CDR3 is CASSYLDRIDGYTF. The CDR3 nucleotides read TGTGCCAGCAGTTACTTGGACAGGATCGATGGCTACACCTTC.

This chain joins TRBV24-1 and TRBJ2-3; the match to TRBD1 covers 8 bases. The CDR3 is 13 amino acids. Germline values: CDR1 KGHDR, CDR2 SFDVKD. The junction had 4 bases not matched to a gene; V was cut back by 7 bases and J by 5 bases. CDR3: CATRDRAEDTQYF. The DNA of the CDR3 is TGTGCCACCAGGGACAGGGCGGAAGATACGCAGTATTTT.

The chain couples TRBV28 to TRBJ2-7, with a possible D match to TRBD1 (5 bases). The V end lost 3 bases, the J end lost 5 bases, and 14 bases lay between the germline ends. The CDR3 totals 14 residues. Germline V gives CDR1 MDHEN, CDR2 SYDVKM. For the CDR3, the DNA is TGTGCCAGCAGTTTGATGCAGGGTATCCACGAGCAGTACTTC. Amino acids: CASSLMQGIHEQYF.

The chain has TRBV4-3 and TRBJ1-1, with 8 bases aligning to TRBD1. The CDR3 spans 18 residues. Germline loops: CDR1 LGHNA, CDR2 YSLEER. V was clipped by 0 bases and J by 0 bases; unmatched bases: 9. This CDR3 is CASSQDWQGAGMNTEAFF. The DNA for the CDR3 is TGCGCCAGCAGCCAAGACTGGCAGGGGGCCGGCATGAACACTGAAGCTTTCTTT.

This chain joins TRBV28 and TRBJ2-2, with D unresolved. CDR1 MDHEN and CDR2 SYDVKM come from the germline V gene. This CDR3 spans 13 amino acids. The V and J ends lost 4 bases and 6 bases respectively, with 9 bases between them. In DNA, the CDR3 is TGTGCCAGCAGTTCGTCCTTCGCCGGGGAGCTGTTTTTT. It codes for CASSSSFAGELFF.

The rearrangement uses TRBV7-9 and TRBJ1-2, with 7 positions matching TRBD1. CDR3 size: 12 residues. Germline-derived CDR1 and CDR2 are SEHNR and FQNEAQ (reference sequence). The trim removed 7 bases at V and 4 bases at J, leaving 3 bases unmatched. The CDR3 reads CASIDRAYGYTF. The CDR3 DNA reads TGTGCCAGCATCGACAGGGCCTATGGCTACACCTTC.

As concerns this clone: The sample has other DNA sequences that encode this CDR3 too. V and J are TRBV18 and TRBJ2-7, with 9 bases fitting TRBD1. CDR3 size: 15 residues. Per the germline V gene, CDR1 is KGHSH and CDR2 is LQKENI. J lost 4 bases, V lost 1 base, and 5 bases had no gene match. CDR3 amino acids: CASSPLGTGSYEQYF. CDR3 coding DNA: TGTGCCAGCTCACCACTCGGGACAGGGTCATACGAGCAGTACTTC.

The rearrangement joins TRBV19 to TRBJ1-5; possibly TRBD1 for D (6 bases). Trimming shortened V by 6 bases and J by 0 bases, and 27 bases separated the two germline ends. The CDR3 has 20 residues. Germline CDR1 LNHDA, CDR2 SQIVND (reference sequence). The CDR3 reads CASSAAGTPTFTYSNQPQHF. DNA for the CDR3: TGTGCCAGTAGCGCGGCCGGGACACCTACTTTTACATATAGCAATCAGCCCCAGCATTTT.

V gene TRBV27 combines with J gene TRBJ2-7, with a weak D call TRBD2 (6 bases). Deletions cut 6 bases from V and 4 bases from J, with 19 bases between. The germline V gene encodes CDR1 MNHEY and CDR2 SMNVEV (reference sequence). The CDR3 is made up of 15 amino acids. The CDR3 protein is CASSSRGGIWYEQYF. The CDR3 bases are TGTGCCAGCAGCTCCCGGGGCGGGATTTGGTACGAGCAGTACTTC.

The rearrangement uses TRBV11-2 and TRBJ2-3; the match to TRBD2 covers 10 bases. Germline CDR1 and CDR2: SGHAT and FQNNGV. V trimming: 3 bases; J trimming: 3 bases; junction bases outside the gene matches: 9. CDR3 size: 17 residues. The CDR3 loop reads CASSLSVLAGATDTQYF. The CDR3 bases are TGTGCCAGCAGCTTGTCGGTCCTAGCGGGAGCAACAGATACGCAGTATTTT.

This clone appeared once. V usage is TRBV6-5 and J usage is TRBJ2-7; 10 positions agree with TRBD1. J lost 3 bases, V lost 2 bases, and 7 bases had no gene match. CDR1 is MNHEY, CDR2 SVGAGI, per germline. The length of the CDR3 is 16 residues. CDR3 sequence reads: CASSYPSRDRGYEQYF. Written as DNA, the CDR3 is TGTGCCAGCAGTTACCCAAGCCGGGACAGGGGCTACGAGCAGTACTTC.

CDR3 bases: TGTGCCAGCAGTCCTGGGGACAGTAAAGCCTACGAGCAGTACTTC. This encodes CASSPGDSKAYEQYF. The gene calls are TRBV27 and TRBJ2-7, with 7 nucleotides matching TRBD1. V was clipped by 5 bases and J by 2 bases; unmatched bases: 9. CDR3 size: 15 residues. CDR1 and CDR2 (germline): MNHEY, SMNVEV (reference sequence).

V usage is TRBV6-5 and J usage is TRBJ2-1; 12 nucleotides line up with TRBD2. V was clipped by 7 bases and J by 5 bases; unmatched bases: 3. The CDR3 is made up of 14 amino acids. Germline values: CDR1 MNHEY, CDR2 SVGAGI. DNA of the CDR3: TGTGCCAGCACCAGACTAGCGGGAGACAATGAGCAGTTCTTC. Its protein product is CASTRLAGDNEQFF.

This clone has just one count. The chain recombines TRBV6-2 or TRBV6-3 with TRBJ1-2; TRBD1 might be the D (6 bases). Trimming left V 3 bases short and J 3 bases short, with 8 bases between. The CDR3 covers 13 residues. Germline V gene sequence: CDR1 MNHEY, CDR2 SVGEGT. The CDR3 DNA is TGTGCCAGCAGTTATCGACAGGACTATGGCTACACCTTC. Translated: CASSYRQDYGYTF.

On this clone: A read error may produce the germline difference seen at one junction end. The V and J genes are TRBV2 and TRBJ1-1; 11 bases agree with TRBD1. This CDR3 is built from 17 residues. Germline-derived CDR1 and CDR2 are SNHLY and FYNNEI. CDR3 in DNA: TGTGCCAGCAGTCTGTTAGGGACAGGGGGTGGGAACACTGAATCGGGATTT. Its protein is CASSLLGTGGGNTESGF.

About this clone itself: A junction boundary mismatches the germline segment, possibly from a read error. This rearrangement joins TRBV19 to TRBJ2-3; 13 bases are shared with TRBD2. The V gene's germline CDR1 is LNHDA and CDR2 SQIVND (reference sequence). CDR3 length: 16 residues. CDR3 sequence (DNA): TGTGCCAGTAGCATAGGACTAGCGGGAGTTACCGATACGCAGTATTTT. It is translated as CASSIGLAGVTDTQYF.

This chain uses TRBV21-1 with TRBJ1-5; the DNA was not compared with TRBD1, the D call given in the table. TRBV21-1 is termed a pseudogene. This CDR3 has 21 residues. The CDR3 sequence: CASSKVFVRDRELPSNQPQHF. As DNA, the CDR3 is TGTGCCAGCAGCAAAGTTTTCGTTCGGGACAGGGAGCTCCCTAGCAATCAGCCCCAGCATTTT.

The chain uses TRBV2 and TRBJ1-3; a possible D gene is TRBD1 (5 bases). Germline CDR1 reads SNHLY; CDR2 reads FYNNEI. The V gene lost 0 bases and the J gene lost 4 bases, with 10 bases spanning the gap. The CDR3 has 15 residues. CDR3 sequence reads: CASSEAPGGGNTIYF. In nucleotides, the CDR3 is TGTGCCAGCAGTGAAGCACCGGGGGGAGGAAACACCATATATTTT.

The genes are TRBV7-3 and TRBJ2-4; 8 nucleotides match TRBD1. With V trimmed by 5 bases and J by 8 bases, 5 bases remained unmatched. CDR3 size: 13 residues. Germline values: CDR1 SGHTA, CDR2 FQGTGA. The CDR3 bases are TGTGCCAGCAGCCCGGACAGGGAGGACATTCAGTACTTC. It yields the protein CASSPDREDIQYF.

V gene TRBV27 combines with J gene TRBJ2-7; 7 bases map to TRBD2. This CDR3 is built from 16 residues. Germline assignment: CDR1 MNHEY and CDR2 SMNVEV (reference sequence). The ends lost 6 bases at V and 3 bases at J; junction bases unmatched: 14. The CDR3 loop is CASRPLLSGVLYEQYF. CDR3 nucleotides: TGTGCCAGCAGACCCTTGTTGAGCGGGGTTCTCTACGAGCAGTACTTC.